These 31 T cell receptor beta chains were sequenced from one sample in a study of cytomegalovirus exposure and HLA in healthy donors. PCR was performed using 60 Vbeta and 13 Jbeta primers. Here immunoSEQ multiplex PCR was the method, and the copy in TCRdb shows in-frame clones only, minus some. The profile covers over 150,000 clones, with about four fifths appearing a single time and about 4.9% taken by the ten largest. The sample was PBMCs. The receptors here all came from a man in his late teens or twenties in good health and CMV-seronegative.

The chain carries TRBV7-9 and TRBJ2-7; D may be TRBD2 (5 bases). Trimming took off 3 bases at V and 1 base at J, with 16 bases between the two ends. The V gene's germline CDR1 is SEHNR and CDR2 FQNEAQ (reference sequence). CDR3 length: 16 amino acids. CDR3 in DNA: TGTGCCAGCAGCTTGATTTCGGCGCGAGGGTCCTACGAGCAGTACTTC. Encoded protein: CASSLISARGSYEQYF.

The gene calls are TRBV28 and TRBJ1-4; possible D gene TRBD1, 6 bases. The CDR3 covers 14 residues. The V gene's germline CDR1 is MDHEN and CDR2 SYDVKM. V was shortened by 4 bases and J by 8 bases, with 14 bases between the two germline ends. The CDR3 region has the DNA TGTGCCAGCAGTTATACGGGGGGGCGGGAAAAACTGTTTTTT. Amino acids: CASSYTGGREKLFF.

A few counts support this clone. The genes are TRBV7-9 and TRBJ2-1; TRBD1 might be the D (5 bases). Trimming removed 8 bases from V and 5 bases from J, with 16 bases in between. CDR3 length: 14 residues. The V gene's germline CDR1 is SEHNR and CDR2 FQNEAQ (reference sequence). DNA of the CDR3: TGTGCCAGCCGGCTAACGTCCAGGGACAATGAGCAGTTCTTC. It yields the protein CASRLTSRDNEQFF.

This chain uses TRBV25-1 with TRBJ1-2, with D maybe TRBD1 (5 bases). The CDR3 is made up of 16 amino acids. Trimming stripped 1 base from V and 4 bases from J, with 16 bases between. Germline V gene data show CDR1 as MGHDK and CDR2 as SYGVNS. This chain's CDR3 is CASSEWGTYQGYGYTF. The CDR3 DNA follows: TGTGCCAGCAGTGAATGGGGGACTTACCAAGGCTATGGCTACACCTTC.

This chain joins TRBV4-2 and TRBJ2-7; D might be TRBD1 (5 bases). This CDR3 has 15 amino acids. Per the germline V gene, CDR1 is LGHNA and CDR2 is YNFKEQ. V was cut by 1 base and J by 5 bases, with 15 bases left in between. CDR3 sequence reads: CASSQGGRVNDEQYF. The CDR3 nucleotides read TGTGCCAGCAGCCAAGGCGGCAGGGTAAACGACGAGCAGTACTTC.

The rearrangement uses TRBV18 and TRBJ2-5; the D gene is possibly TRBD2 (7 bases). Germline CDR1 and CDR2: KGHSH and LQKENI. The V end lost 2 bases, the J end lost 3 bases, and 10 bases lay between the germline ends. The CDR3 spans 14 residues. CDR3 coding DNA: TGTGCCAGCTCACCAAGGGGGGGTAAAGAGACCCAGTACTTC. Its translation is CASSPRGGKETQYF.

As DNA, the CDR3 is TGTGCCAGCAGCCCCGAGACAGGGGACCCCGATACGCAGTATTTT. Translation: CASSPETGDPDTQYF. The chain links TRBV7-9 to TRBJ2-3; TRBD1 matches 8 bases. The CDR3 has 15 residues. After removal of 5 bases from V and 6 bases from J, the junction contained 10 bases not matched to a gene. From germline, CDR1 is SEHNR and CDR2 FQNEAQ (reference sequence).

This chain links TRBV28 with TRBJ1-2; TRBD1 aligns across 7 bases. The trim removed 8 bases at V and 4 bases at J, leaving 4 bases unmatched. CDR1 MDHEN and CDR2 SYDVKM come from the germline V gene. The CDR3 runs to 12 residues. DNA for the CDR3: TGTGCCAGCCAGGGACAGATCTATGGCTACACCTTC. This gives the protein CASQGQIYGYTF.

CDR3 DNA sequence: TGCAGTGCTAACGGGAACTATGGCTACACCTTC. As protein: CSANGNYGYTF. The chain uses TRBV20-1 and TRBJ1-2, with unresolved D. V dropped 4 bases and J dropped 2 bases, with 5 bases sitting between them. Germline V CDR1 and CDR2: DFQATT, SNEGSKA (reference sequence). The CDR3 loop spans 11 amino acids.

CDR3 coding DNA: TGTGCCAGCAGCCCCTTGACTAGCGGGGGTACCACAGATACGCAGTATTTT. This sequence encodes CASSPLTSGGTTDTQYF. The genes are TRBV5-4 and TRBJ2-3, with 12 bases that match TRBD2. The germline V gene encodes CDR1 SGHNT and CDR2 YYREEE (reference sequence). This CDR3 comprises 17 residues. The V and J ends lost 4 bases and 2 bases, in that order; junction bases with no gene match: 8.

The J gene is TRBJ2-2, the V gene TRBV25-1, with 8 bases matching TRBD2. The CDR3 has 14 amino acids. Germline V gene lookup returns CDR1 MGHDK and CDR2 SYGVNS. V was pared by 8 bases and J by 0 bases, with 2 bases of the junction left unmatched. The DNA for the CDR3 is TGTGCCAGCCACGGGAGGGCGAACACCGGGGAGCTGTTTTTT. Protein product: CASHGRANTGELFF.

The chain employs TRBV4-1 and TRBJ2-7; 8 nucleotides align to TRBD2. The CDR3 loop spans 17 amino acids. The germline V gene has CDR1 MGHRA and CDR2 YSYEKL. Germline trimming cut 5 bases from V and 1 base from J; bases unmatched to any gene: 13. The CDR3 sequence: CASSGPGLEGKSYEQYF. The DNA of the CDR3 is TGCGCCAGCAGCGGACCGGGACTAGAAGGGAAGTCCTACGAGCAGTACTTC.

The chain has TRBV4-1 and TRBJ2-1; TRBD2 aligns across 7 bases. CDR1 is MGHRA, CDR2 YSYEKL, per germline. CDR3 size: 18 residues. V lost 0 bases and J lost 5; bases outside the gene matches: 13. The CDR3 DNA sequence: TGCGCCAGCAGCCAAGATCGTCCCGGGCCCGGACTAGACAATGAGCAGTTCTTC. Encoded protein: CASSQDRPGPGLDNEQFF.

The sample holds one count of this clone. This rearrangement joins TRBV7-9 to TRBJ1-1; possibly TRBD1 for D (5 bases). This CDR3 contains 15 residues. Per the germline V gene, CDR1 is SEHNR and CDR2 is FQNEAQ (reference sequence). V lost 5 bases and J 9 bases, leaving 22 bases between the germline ends. In DNA form, the CDR3 reads TGTGCCAGCAGCGCCCGATCAGGGAGGGAGGAAAAAGCTTTCTTT. Protein: CASSARSGREEKAFF.

This clone appeared a single time. The chain couples TRBV7-2 to TRBJ1-6, with 12 bases that match TRBD1. Per the germline V gene, CDR1 is SGHTA and CDR2 is FQGNSA. The V segment lost 5 bases and the J segment 8 bases; nucleotides outside the gene matches: 10. The CDR3 spans 17 residues. CDR3 residues: CASSGHLGQGADSPLHF. In DNA form, the CDR3 reads TGTGCCAGCAGCGGCCATTTGGGACAGGGGGCGGATTCACCCCTCCACTTT.

The gene calls are TRBV28 and TRBJ1-5; the D is unclear. Deletions cut 3 bases from V and 0 bases from J, with 15 bases between. CDR1 is MDHEN and CDR2 is SYDVKM in the germline V gene. There are 17 residues in the CDR3. This CDR3 reads CASSLFGRSNSNQPQHF. DNA of the CDR3: TGTGCCAGCAGTTTGTTTGGCAGATCAAATAGCAATCAGCCCCAGCATTTT.

The V call is TRBV5-1, the J call TRBJ2-1; D may be TRBD1 (5 bases). Germline V gene sequence: CDR1 SGHRS, CDR2 YFSETQ. This CDR3 has 16 amino acids. Trimming removed 4 bases from V and 0 bases from J, with 14 bases in between. The chain's CDR3 is CASSQLGPSSYNEQFF. The DNA for the CDR3 is TGCGCCAGCAGCCAGTTGGGGCCGAGCTCCTACAATGAGCAGTTCTTC. The full variable domain, completed using reference TRBV5-1 and TRBJ2-1, is KAGVTQTPRYLIKTRGQQVTLSCSPISGHRSVSWYQQTPGQGLQFLFEYFSETQRNKGNFPGRFSGRQFSNSRSEMNVSTLELGDSALYLCASSQLGPSSYNEQFFGPGTRLTVL.

This chain joins TRBV29-1 and TRBJ1-2; tentative D call: TRBD1 (5 bases). V was clipped by 6 bases and J by 8 bases, with 16 bases between them. The germline V gene encodes CDR1 SQVTM and CDR2 ANQGSEA. CDR3 length equals 12 residues. The CDR3 bases are TGCAGCGTGGTCACCCAGGGCTACGGCTACACCTTC. The encoded protein is CSVVTQGYGYTF.

This clone has just a few counts. The rearrangement joins TRBV5-6 to TRBJ2-5, with 10 nucleotides matching TRBD2. Germline assignment: CDR1 SGHDT and CDR2 YYEEEE. The CDR3 sequence is 15 residues long. V dropped 2 bases and J dropped 2; count of bases not matched to a gene: 3. CDR3 sequence: CASSFGTSAQETQYF. The CDR3 bases are TGTGCCAGCAGCTTCGGGACTAGCGCACAAGAGACCCAGTACTTC.

As to this clone: Germline and junction disagree at one end, which may indicate a read error. DNA for the CDR3: TGTGCCAGCAGTGGACCGGGACAGGGAGTATTC. It translates to CASSGPGQGVF. The chain joins TRBV6-1 to TRBJ1-2; TRBD1 aligns across 9 bases. The CDR3 spans 11 residues. Germline V CDR1 and CDR2: MNHNS, SASEGT.

The chain employs TRBV30 and TRBJ2-3, with D unclear. Germline loops: CDR1 GTSNPN, CDR2 SVGIG (reference sequence). The CDR3 runs 16 residues. Trimming took 0 bases from V and 9 from J, leaving 22 bases between them. CDR3 region: CAWSVVAHQYHRTQYF. The CDR3 DNA sequence: TGTGCCTGGAGTGTGGTGGCCCACCAATATCACAGAACGCAGTATTTT.

J is TRBJ2-1 and V is TRBV2; 10 nucleotides agree with TRBD1. The CDR3 is 15 residues long. Germline lookup yields CDR1 SNHLY and CDR2 FYNNEI. V shed 5 bases and J 2 bases; nucleotides not matched to a gene: 3. CDR3 bases: TGTGCCAGCAGTCACGGGACAGGGGCCTACAATGAGCAGTTCTTC. The encoded protein is CASSHGTGAYNEQFF.

The V call is TRBV7-6, the J call TRBJ2-1; TRBD2 agrees at 12 bases. CDR3 size: 15 residues. Germline lookup yields CDR1 SGHVS and CDR2 FNYEAQ. Trimming took 5 bases from V and 8 from J; bases not matched to a gene: 7. The CDR3 is CASSPRLAGADEQFF. In DNA, the CDR3 is TGTGCCAGCAGCCCCCGACTAGCGGGAGCCGATGAGCAGTTCTTC. Full variable domain (remainder filled in from reference TRBV7-6 and TRBJ2-1): GAGVSQSPRYKVTKRGQDVALRCDPISGHVSLYWYRQALGQGPEFLTYFNYEAQQDKSGLPNDRFSAERPEGSISTLTIQRTEQRDSAMYRCASSPRLAGADEQFFGPGTRLTVL.

This rearrangement joins TRBV15 to TRBJ2-5, with TRBD1 as a possible D gene (6 bases). The V end lost 1 base, the J end lost 2 bases, and 11 bases lay between the germline ends. Germline assignment: CDR1 LNHNV and CDR2 YYDKDF (reference sequence). This CDR3 region has 15 residues. The CDR3 sequence is CATSRGRTEQETQYF. The CDR3 region has the DNA TGTGCCACCAGCAGAGGCAGGACAGAGCAAGAGACCCAGTACTTC.

The rearrangement links TRBV4-1 to TRBJ2-7; TRBD1 is a possible D gene (6 bases). The germline CDR1 and CDR2 sequences are MGHRA and YSYEKL. The CDR3 contains 15 residues. With 0 bases removed from V and 3 bases from J, the gap between germline ends came to 12 bases. The CDR3 is CASSQDRWDNYEQYF. In DNA form, the CDR3 reads TGCGCCAGCAGCCAAGATAGGTGGGACAACTACGAGCAGTACTTC.

This chain connects TRBV2 to TRBJ1-6, with 7 nucleotides matching TRBD1. After removal of 6 bases from V and 7 bases from J, the junction contained 3 bases not matched to a gene. Germline CDR1 and CDR2: SNHLY and FYNNEI. CDR3 size: 13 residues. CDR3 loop: CASRTGLNSPLHF. In nucleotides, the CDR3 is TGTGCCAGCAGGACAGGGTTGAATTCACCCCTCCACTTT.

The chain is built from TRBV28 and TRBJ1-1; D gene uncertain. Germline V lookup: CDR1 MDHEN, CDR2 SYDVKM. This CDR3 contains 15 residues. V was shortened by 2 bases and J by 11 bases, with 21 bases between the two germline ends. CDR3 sequence (DNA): TGTGCCAGCAGTTTACGAACCCGCAACCCAGTATACGCTTTCTTT. This encodes CASSLRTRNPVYAFF.

The V gene is TRBV10-3, the J gene TRBJ1-1, with D maybe TRBD1 (6 bases). Germline assignment: CDR1 ENHRY and CDR2 SYGVKD. CDR3 length equals 15 residues. V was shortened by 10 bases and J by 4 bases, with 22 bases between the two germline ends. CDR3 DNA: TGTGCCACCCTTAATAAAACCGGGACACCCACTGAAGCTTTCTTT. It is translated as CATLNKTGTPTEAFF.

On this clone itself: This sample also contains other DNA sequences that code for the same CDR3. The chain joins TRBV7-9 to TRBJ2-7; tentative D call: TRBD2 (6 bases). Germline V gene sequence: CDR1 SEHNR, CDR2 FQNEAQ (reference sequence). The CDR3 extends over 14 amino acids. Trimming removed 0 bases from V and 2 bases from J, with 8 bases in between. The CDR3 DNA is TGTGCCAGCAGCTTAGCCGGGAGACCCTACGAGCAGTACTTC. Translation: CASSLAGRPYEQYF.

The chain has TRBV28 and TRBJ2-3; D not certain. The CDR3 contains 12 residues. Trimming took off 5 bases at V and 1 base at J, with 4 bases between the two ends. CDR1 and CDR2 (germline): MDHEN, SYDVKM. CDR3 amino acids: CASSTGTDTQYF. The CDR3 DNA reads as TGTGCCAGCAGTACTGGCACAGATACGCAGTATTTT.

This chain connects TRBV9 to TRBJ2-3; D may be TRBD1 (5 bases). The CDR3 length is 16 residues. The V and J ends lost 0 bases and 4 bases respectively, with 15 bases between them. Germline CDR1 and CDR2: SGDLS and YYNGEE. CDR3 DNA: TGTGCCAGCAGCGTAGAGCCTAACCCCAGGGCAGATACGCAGTATTTT. Translated: CASSVEPNPRADTQYF.